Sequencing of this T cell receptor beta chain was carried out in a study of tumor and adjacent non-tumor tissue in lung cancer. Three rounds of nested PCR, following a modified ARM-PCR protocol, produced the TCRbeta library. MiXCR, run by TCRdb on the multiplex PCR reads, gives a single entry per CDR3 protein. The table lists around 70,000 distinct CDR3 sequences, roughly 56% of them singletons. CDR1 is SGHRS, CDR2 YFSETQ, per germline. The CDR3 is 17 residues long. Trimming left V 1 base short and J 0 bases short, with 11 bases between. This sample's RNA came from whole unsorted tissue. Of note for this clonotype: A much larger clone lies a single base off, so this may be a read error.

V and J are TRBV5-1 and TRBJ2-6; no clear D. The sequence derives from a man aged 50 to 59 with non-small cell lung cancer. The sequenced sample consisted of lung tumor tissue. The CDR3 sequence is CASSLSTVPSGANVLTF. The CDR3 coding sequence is TGCGCCAGCAGCTTGTCTACGGTCCCCTCTGGGGCCAACGTCCTGACTTTC.